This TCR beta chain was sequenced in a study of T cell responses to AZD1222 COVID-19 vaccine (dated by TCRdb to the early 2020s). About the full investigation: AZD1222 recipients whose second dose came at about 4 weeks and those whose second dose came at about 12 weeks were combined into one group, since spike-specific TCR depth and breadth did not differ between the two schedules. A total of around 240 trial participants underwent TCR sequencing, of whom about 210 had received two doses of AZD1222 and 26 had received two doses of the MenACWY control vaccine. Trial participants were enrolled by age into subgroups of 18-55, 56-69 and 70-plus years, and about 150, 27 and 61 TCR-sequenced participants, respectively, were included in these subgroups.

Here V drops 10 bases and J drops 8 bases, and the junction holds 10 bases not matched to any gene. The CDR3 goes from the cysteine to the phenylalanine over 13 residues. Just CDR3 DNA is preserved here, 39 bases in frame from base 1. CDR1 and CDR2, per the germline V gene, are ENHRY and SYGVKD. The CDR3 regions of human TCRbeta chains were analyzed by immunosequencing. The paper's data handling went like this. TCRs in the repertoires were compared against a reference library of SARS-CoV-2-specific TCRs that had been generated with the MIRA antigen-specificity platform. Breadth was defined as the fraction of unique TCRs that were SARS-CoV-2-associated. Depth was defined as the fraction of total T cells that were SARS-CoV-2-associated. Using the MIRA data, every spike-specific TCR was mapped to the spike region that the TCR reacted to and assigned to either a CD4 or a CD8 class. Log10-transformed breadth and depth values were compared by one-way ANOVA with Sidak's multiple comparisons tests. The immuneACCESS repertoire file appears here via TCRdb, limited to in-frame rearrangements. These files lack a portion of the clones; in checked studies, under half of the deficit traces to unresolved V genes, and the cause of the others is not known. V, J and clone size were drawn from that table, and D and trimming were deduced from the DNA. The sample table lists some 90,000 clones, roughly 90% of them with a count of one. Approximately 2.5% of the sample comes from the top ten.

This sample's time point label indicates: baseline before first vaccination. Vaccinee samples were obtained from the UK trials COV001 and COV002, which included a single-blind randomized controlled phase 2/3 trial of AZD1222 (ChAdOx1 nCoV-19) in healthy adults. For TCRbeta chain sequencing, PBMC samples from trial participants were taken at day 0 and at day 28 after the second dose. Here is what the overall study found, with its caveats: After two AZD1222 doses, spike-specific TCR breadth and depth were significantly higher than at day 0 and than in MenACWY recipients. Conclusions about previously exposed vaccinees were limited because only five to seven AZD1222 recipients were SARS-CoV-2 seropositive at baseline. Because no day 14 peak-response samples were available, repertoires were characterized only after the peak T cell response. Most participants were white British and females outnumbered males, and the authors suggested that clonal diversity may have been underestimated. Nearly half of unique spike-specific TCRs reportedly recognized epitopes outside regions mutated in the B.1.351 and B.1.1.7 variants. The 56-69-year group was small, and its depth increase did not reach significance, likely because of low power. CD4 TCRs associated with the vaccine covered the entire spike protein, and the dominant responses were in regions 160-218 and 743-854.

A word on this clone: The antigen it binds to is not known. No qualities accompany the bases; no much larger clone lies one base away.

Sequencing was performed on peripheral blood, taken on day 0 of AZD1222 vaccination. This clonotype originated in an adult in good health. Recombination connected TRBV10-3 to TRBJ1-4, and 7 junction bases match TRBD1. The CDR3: CATSPTGNEKLFF. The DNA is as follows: TGTGCCACCTCGCCGACAGGGAACGAAAAACTGTTTTTT.